Listed here are 23 T cell receptor beta chains from one sample, sequenced in a study of T cells after yellow fever vaccination. One entry per CDR3 protein results from TCRdb running MiXCR on the 5' RACE reads. The table shows approximately 350,000 distinct CDR3 sequences, with around a tenth occurring only once. Sequenced here: PBMCs, sampled on the day of the first yellow fever vaccination. These receptors were collected from a man aged 18 to 30 who received the YFV17D yellow fever vaccine.

The chain employs TRBV20-1 and TRBJ1-3, with D possibly TRBD1 on 6 matching bases. V gave up 0 bases and J gave up 2 bases, with 8 bases separating them. CDR3 size: 14 residues. CDR1 is DFQATT and CDR2 is SNEGSKA in the germline V gene (reference sequence). The CDR3 is CSARDPGAGNTIYF. DNA of the CDR3: TGCAGTGCTAGAGATCCAGGGGCTGGAAACACCATATATTTT.

This rearrangement joins TRBV10-3 to TRBJ2-2; TRBD2 aligns across 7 bases. CDR3 length: 15 amino acids. Germline trimming cut 6 bases from V and 3 bases from J; bases unmatched to any gene: 7. Per the germline V gene, CDR1 is ENHRY and CDR2 is SYGVKD. The CDR3 spells CAIRSGVWDTGELFF. CDR3 nucleotides: TGTGCCATCAGAAGCGGGGTATGGGACACCGGGGAGCTGTTTTTT.

This clonotype was detected only a few times. The chain couples TRBV30 to TRBJ2-7; 8 bases are a match to TRBD1. This CDR3 spans 16 amino acids. The trim removed 2 bases at V and 6 bases at J, leaving 15 bases unmatched. CDR1 is GTSNPN and CDR2 is SVGIG in the germline V gene (reference sequence). The CDR3 DNA reads as TGTGCCTGGAGTCCAAACTACGTGACAGGGGACGGCGAGCAGTACTTC. Translated, it gives CAWSPNYVTGDGEQYF.

This rearrangement joins TRBV11-2 to TRBJ2-6; 9 bases align to TRBD1. The J segment lost 0 bases and the V segment lost 1 base, leaving 4 bases of the junction unmatched. There are 18 residues in the CDR3. CDR1 and CDR2 (germline): SGHAT, FQNNGV. The CDR3 bases are TGTGCCAGCAGCTTAGTACGGACAGGGGCCTCTGGGGCCAACGTCCTGACTTTC. Translating gives CASSLVRTGASGANVLTF.

The DNA for the CDR3 is TGTGCCAGCAGTTGGGCCGCGAATGCGGGGGGGCCCAAAAACATTCAGTACTTC. It is translated as CASSWAANAGGPKNIQYF. The chain joins TRBV6-2 or TRBV6-3 to TRBJ2-4; 9 positions match TRBD2. Germline loops: CDR1 MNHEY, CDR2 SVGEGT. The trim removed 4 bases at V and 2 bases at J, leaving 12 bases unmatched. The CDR3 runs 18 residues.

This clonotype appeared many times. The chain combines TRBV5-1 with TRBJ1-1; D unclear. Between the trimmed V and J ends, which lost 0 bases and 7 bases, there was a span of 7 bases. The CDR3 contains 12 residues. Germline V gene lookup returns CDR1 SGHRS and CDR2 YFSETQ. Here the CDR3 reads CASSLVAGEAFF. The CDR3 DNA follows: TGCGCCAGCAGCTTGGTAGCGGGTGAAGCTTTCTTT. The variable domain in full, with the rest retrieved from reference TRBV5-1 and TRBJ1-1, is KAGVTQTPRYLIKTRGQQVTLSCSPISGHRSVSWYQQTPGQGLQFLFEYFSETQRNKGNFPGRFSGRQFSNSRSEMNVSTLELGDSALYLCASSLVAGEAFFGQGTRLTVV.

V gene TRBV11-2 combines with J gene TRBJ1-6; D possibly corresponds to TRBD1 (5 bases). Germline-derived CDR1 and CDR2 are SGHAT and FQNNGV. Trimming removed 0 bases at V and 11 bases at J, with 20 bases between. This CDR3 comprises 17 residues. As DNA, the CDR3 is TGTGCCAGCAGCTTAGACCCTCGGGGCAGTCGGGTCCCACCCCTCCACTTT. It encodes CASSLDPRGSRVPPLHF. Complete variable domain (other parts from reference TRBV11-2 and TRBJ1-6): EAGVAQSPRYKIIEKRQSVAFWCNPISGHATLYWYQQILGQGPKLLIQFQNNGVVDDSQLPKDRFSAERLKGVDSTLKIQPAKLEDSAVYLCASSLDPRGSRVPPLHFGNGTRLTVT.

This clonotype was detected only a few times. V is TRBV20-1 and J is TRBJ2-3, with 7 bases aligning to TRBD2. The CDR3 runs 14 residues. V lost 5 bases and J lost 1; bases outside the gene matches: 6. CDR1 DFQATT and CDR2 SNEGSKA come from the germline V gene (reference sequence). CDR3 DNA: TGCAGTGCTGCCCTTCTAGCGGGCACAGATACGCAGTATTTT. It encodes CSAALLAGTDTQYF.

This clonotype was detected a few times. CDR3 loop: CATSEGGQLSYTF. The CDR3 coding sequence is TGTGCCACCAGTGAGGGAGGACAGCTCAGCTACACCTTC. This chain uses TRBV24-1 with TRBJ1-2, with D possibly TRBD1 on 6 matching bases. Germline CDR1 KGHDR, CDR2 SFDVKD. The length of the CDR3 is 13 residues. With 4 bases removed from V and 9 bases from J, the gap between germline ends came to 14 bases.

The V and J genes are TRBV7-9 and TRBJ2-5, with 7 positions matching TRBD2. J gave up 5 bases and V 5 bases, and 8 bases lay outside the gene matches. The CDR3 has 14 amino acids. Germline lookup yields CDR1 SEHNR and CDR2 FQNEAQ (reference sequence). CDR3 region: CASSPTGGRETQYF. The DNA for the CDR3 is TGTGCCAGCAGCCCGACCGGGGGGAGGGAGACCCAGTACTTC.

V and J are TRBV5-4 and TRBJ1-2; D gene uncertain. This CDR3 is 12 amino acids long. Germline CDR1 SGHNT, CDR2 YYREEE (reference sequence). Deletions cut 4 bases from V and 8 bases from J, with 12 bases between. CDR3 coding DNA: TGTGCCAGCAGCGGTGACACGGAAGGCTACACCTTC. Translating gives CASSGDTEGYTF. The entire variable domain, with the rest obtained from reference TRBV5-4 and TRBJ1-2, is as follows: ETGVTQSPTHLIKTRGQQVTLRCSSQSGHNTVSWYQQALGQGPQFIFQYYREEENGRGNFPPRFSGLQFPNYSSELNVNALELDDSALYLCASSGDTEGYTFGSGTRLTVV.

This clonotype was counted between two and nine times. The chain couples TRBV5-4 to TRBJ2-4, with 9 bases matching TRBD2. Germline CDR1 is SGHNT and CDR2 is YYREEE (reference sequence). The CDR3 runs 15 residues. J gave up 3 bases and V 3 bases, and 4 bases lay outside the gene matches. The CDR3 protein is CASSSVTSGKNIQYF. The DNA of the CDR3 is TGTGCCAGCAGCTCTGTGACTAGCGGCAAAAACATTCAGTACTTC.

The CDR3 region has the DNA TGCAGTGCCAGGCAGTATACCTACGAGCAGTACTTC. This gives the protein CSARQYTYEQYF. V usage is TRBV20-1 and J usage is TRBJ2-7; D uncertain. V was cut by 6 bases and J by 2 bases, with 11 bases left in between. The germline V gene has CDR1 DFQATT and CDR2 SNEGSKA (reference sequence). The CDR3 covers 12 residues.

The sample holds a few counts of this clonotype. The rearrangement links TRBV11-2 to TRBJ2-1; 8 bases align to TRBD1. This CDR3 spans 15 amino acids. V dropped 3 bases and J dropped 4; count of bases not matched to a gene: 5. The germline V gene encodes CDR1 SGHAT and CDR2 FQNNGV. Here the CDR3 DNA reads TGTGCCAGCAGCTTCGGCGGGACAGGATACAATGAGCAGTTCTTC. Its translation: CASSFGGTGYNEQFF.

This clonotype was seen a handful of times. The chain uses TRBV27 and TRBJ2-3, with unresolved D. This CDR3 contains 14 residues. Germline V gene data show CDR1 as MNHEY and CDR2 as SMNVEV (reference sequence). V gave up 2 bases and J gave up 4 bases, with 10 bases separating them. CDR3 region: CASSLGPAADTQYF. CDR3 nucleotide sequence: TGTGCCAGCAGTTTAGGTCCGGCGGCAGATACGCAGTATTTT.

V is TRBV18 and J is TRBJ1-1, with no clear D. Trimming shortened V by 0 bases and J by 0 bases, and 8 bases separated the two germline ends. The CDR3 is 15 amino acids. CDR1 and CDR2 (germline): KGHSH, LQKENI. CDR3 bases: TGTGCCAGCTCACCACCGGACGCGATGAACACTGAAGCTTTCTTT. Translating it yields CASSPPDAMNTEAFF.

This clonotype has a handful of counts. As DNA, the CDR3 is TGTGCCAGCAGGAACCGGGACAGGGTGTCGTCTGAGCAGTACGTC. Translated: CASRNRDRVSSEQYV. The chain employs TRBV21-1 and TRBJ2-7; the listed D gene, TRBD1, was not tested against the DNA. TRBV21-1 counts as a pseudogene. This CDR3 is 15 amino acids long.

This clonotype has a handful of counts. CDR3 sequence: CASSLPRDTGVEITYEQYV. The CDR3 DNA is TGTGCCAGCAGCCTACCCCGGGACACCGGCGTCGAGATTACCTACGAGCAGTACGTC. V usage is TRBV27 and J usage is TRBJ2-7; D may be TRBD1 (6 bases). The CDR3 extends over 19 amino acids. The V gene lost 6 bases and the J gene lost 2 bases, with 29 bases spanning the gap. CDR1 is MNHEY, CDR2 SMNVEV, per germline (reference sequence).

V is TRBV12-3 or TRBV12-4 and J is TRBJ2-5; D gene ambiguous. The V and J ends lost 6 bases and 0 bases respectively, with 14 bases between them. The CDR3 covers 15 residues. CDR3 in DNA: TGTGCCAGCAGCCTCCTCCAAGGGAACCAAGAGACCCAGTACTTC. This sequence encodes CASSLLQGNQETQYF.

Ten or more counts support this clonotype. The V and J genes are TRBV7-8 and TRBJ2-1; the D is unclear. The ends were cut back, 0 bases at V and 9 bases at J, with 9 bases in the middle. The germline CDR1 and CDR2 sequences are SGHVS and FQNEAQ. The CDR3 has 13 amino acids. CDR3 DNA: TGTGCCAGCAGCTTAGCGCTTGAGCTTGAGCAGTTCTTC. It codes for CASSLALELEQFF. The variable domain in full, with the rest retrieved from reference TRBV7-8 and TRBJ2-1, is GAGVSQSPRYKVAKRGQDVALRCDPISGHVSLFWYQQALGQGPEFLTYFQNEAQLDKSGLPSDRFFAERPEGSVSTLKIQRTQQEDSAVYLCASSLALELEQFFGPGTRLTVL.

The chain couples TRBV20-1 to TRBJ2-3; D gene uncertain. The CDR3 loop spans 16 amino acids. V lost 0 bases and J lost 0, with 13 bases in between. The V gene's germline CDR1 is DFQATT and CDR2 SNEGSKA (reference sequence). This CDR3 is CSARDARRISTDTQYF. The DNA of the CDR3 is TGCAGTGCTAGAGATGCCCGGAGAATCAGCACAGATACGCAGTATTTT.

This clonotype occurred a few times. The V gene is TRBV7-2, the J gene TRBJ1-4; unclear D gene. The germline V gene has CDR1 SGHTA and CDR2 FQGNSA. This CDR3 spans 14 amino acids. The V end was cut by 6 bases, the J end by 8 bases, with 16 bases between. The CDR3 sequence: CASRDGGGAEKLFF. The CDR3 DNA reads TGTGCCAGCAGGGATGGCGGTGGAGCCGAAAAACTGTTTTTT.

This sequence joins TRBV20-1 and TRBJ1-6, with D uncertain. Germline CDR1 is DFQATT and CDR2 is SNEGSKA (reference sequence). The CDR3 is 14 residues long. The V gene lost 1 base and the J gene lost 5 bases, with 9 bases spanning the gap. This chain's CDR3 is CSARVQSNNSPLHF. The DNA of the CDR3 is TGCAGTGCTAGAGTTCAGAGCAATAATTCACCCCTCCACTTT.